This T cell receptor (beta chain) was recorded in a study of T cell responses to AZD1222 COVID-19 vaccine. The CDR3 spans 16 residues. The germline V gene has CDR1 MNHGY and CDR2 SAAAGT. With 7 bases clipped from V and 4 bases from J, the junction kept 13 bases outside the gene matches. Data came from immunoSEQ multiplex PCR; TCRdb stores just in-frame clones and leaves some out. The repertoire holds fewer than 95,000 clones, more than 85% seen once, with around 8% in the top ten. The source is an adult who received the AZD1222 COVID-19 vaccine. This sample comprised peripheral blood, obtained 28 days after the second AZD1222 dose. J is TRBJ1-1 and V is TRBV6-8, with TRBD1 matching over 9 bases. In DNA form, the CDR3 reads TGTGCCAGCACGAACCACGGGACAGGGACGAGCACTGAAGCTTTCTTT. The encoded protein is CASTNHGTGTSTEAFF.